Listed below are T cell receptor beta chains from one sample, sequenced in a study of T cells after yellow fever vaccination. Using its own MiXCR run on the 5' RACE reads, TCRdb lists one record per CDR3 protein. There are approximately 610,000 distinct CDR3 sequences in the sample; around a sixth occur only once, and 17% lies in the top ten. The sequencing here drew on PBMCs, taken 5 days after the first yellow fever vaccination. These receptors were collected from a man younger than 35 who received the YFV17D yellow fever vaccine. Each CDR3 is given with its conserved first and last residue. Clone size is shown for a subset of rows, as once, few, many or a class of expanded clone.

TRBJ2-5 few TRBV19 CASSRGWTPGGETQYF
TRBJ1-2 few TRBV7-9 CASSLGPGNGYTF
TRBJ2-1 few TRBV20-1 CSAVRGSGKLNEQFF
TRBJ2-3 NA TRBV6-1 CASSEWGAGTSTDTQYF
TRBJ2-1 few TRBV12-5 CASVGGVTYNEQFF
TRBJ2-1 NA TRBV18 CASRLAGDSYNEQFF
TRBJ2-7 NA TRBV6-1 CASSISHGRSYEQYF
TRBJ1-1 few TRBV3-1 CASSQLLGGPEAFF
TRBJ1-2 few TRBV5-6 CASSLLDRNYGYTF
TRBJ2-3 few TRBV5-1 CASSSRAGLAGTDTQYF
TRBJ1-1 few TRBV4-1 CASSQGRLLLYTEAFF
TRBJ2-5 many TRBV11-2 CASSLYRGEETQYF
TRBJ2-3 NA TRBV4-2 CASSQGAAGESTDTQYF
TRBJ2-2 NA TRBV5-1 CASSVGSGGGELFF
TRBJ1-1 few TRBV20-1 CSARDSRSAEAFF
TRBJ1-1 few TRBV29-1 CSAPTEDTEAFF
TRBJ2-2 NA TRBV6-1 CASVGQNTGELFF
TRBJ2-3 NA TRBV7-6 CASSLDVWATDTQYF
TRBJ1-2 NA TRBV29-1 CSVSEPPGGRYGYTF
TRBJ1-1 NA TRBV6-2/TRBV6-3 CASSYSPDGNTEAFF
TRBJ2-5 few TRBV5-1 CASFELAGGTQYF
TRBJ2-3 NA TRBV9 CASSVEPGTSGADTQYF
TRBJ2-1 few TRBV20-1 CSASDTSDEQFF
TRBJ1-2 once TRBV5-4 CASSLGNRGYGYTF
TRBJ2-5 NA TRBV14 CASSQQLQETQYF
TRBJ2-1 few TRBV7-3 CASSPWDRADEQFF
TRBJ2-1 few TRBV9 CASSVEDLRAYNEQFF
TRBJ1-1 few TRBV27 CASSFEPARITEAFF
TRBJ2-6 once TRBV6-5 CASSSSGISGANVLTF
TRBJ2-5 NA TRBV20-1 CSASPGDLGETQYF
TRBJ1-2 few TRBV29-1 CSVEVPGYTAGYTF
TRBJ2-1 few TRBV18 CASSPGLAGAHNEQFF
TRBJ2-3 few TRBV7-2 CASSAGTGPLQDTQYF
TRBJ1-6 NA TRBV6-2/TRBV6-3 CASSTLGQGDSPLHF
TRBJ1-1 NA TRBV21-1 CASGANPKTDSKNFMNTEAFF
TRBJ2-3 few TRBV5-4 CASSGIWGASTDTQYF
TRBJ2-1 few TRBV15 CATSRDFGRNNEQFF
TRBJ2-2 few TRBV7-6 CASSLVAGAGTGELFF
TRBJ2-7 few TRBV11-2 CASSSTGISHEQYF
TRBJ1-2 few TRBV29-1 CSVAWVEFEGYTF
TRBJ1-4 NA TRBV19 CATSERVEKLFF
TRBJ2-3 NA TRBV5-5 CASSPRGGTHPDTQYF
TRBJ2-5 NA TRBV7-9 CASSLASSRAAETQYF
TRBJ2-6 few TRBV5-5 CASSLLDRVPGGANVLTF
TRBJ2-3 few TRBV20-1 CSATTGTHTDTQYF
TRBJ2-3 few TRBV9 CASRETSGGSTDTQYF